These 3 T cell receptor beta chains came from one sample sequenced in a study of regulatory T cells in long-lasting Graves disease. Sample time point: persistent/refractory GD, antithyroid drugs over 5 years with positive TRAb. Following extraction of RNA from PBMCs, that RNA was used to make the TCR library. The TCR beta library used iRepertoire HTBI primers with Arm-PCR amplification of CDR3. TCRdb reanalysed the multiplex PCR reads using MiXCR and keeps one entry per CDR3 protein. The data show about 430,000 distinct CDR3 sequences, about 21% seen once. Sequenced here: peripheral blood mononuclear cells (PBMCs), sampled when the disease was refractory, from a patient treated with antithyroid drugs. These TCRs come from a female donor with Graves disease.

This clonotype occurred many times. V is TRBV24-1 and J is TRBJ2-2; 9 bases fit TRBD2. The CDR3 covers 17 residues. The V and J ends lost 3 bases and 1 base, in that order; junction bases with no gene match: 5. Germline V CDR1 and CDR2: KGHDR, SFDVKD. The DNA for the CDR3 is TGTGCCACCAGTGATCCGCAGACTAGCGGGAACACCGGGGAGCTGTTTTTT. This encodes CATSDPQTSGNTGELFF.

CDR3: CASSLARAGGPSSPLHF. The DNA for the CDR3 is TGTGCCAGCAGCTTAGCGAGGGCAGGGGGCCCGAGTTCACCCCTCCACTTT. The chain links TRBV7-8 to TRBJ1-6; 8 nucleotides line up with TRBD1. Germline V lookup: CDR1 SGHVS, CDR2 FQNEAQ. The V segment lost 0 bases and the J segment 9 bases; nucleotides outside the gene matches: 10. There are 17 residues in the CDR3.

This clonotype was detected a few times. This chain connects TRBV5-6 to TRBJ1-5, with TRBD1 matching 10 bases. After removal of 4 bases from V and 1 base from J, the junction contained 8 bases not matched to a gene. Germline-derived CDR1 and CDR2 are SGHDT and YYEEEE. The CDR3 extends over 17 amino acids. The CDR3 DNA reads TGTGCCAGCAGCAGAGGGGACAGGGGTGCGAGCAATCAGCCCCAGCATTTT. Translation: CASSRGDRGASNQPQHF.